Described below is a single T cell receptor beta chain sequence and its context. This clone has just a few counts. The target of this receptor is not known. Qualities for individual bases were not recorded, and no much larger clone is one base off. TCRbeta CDR3 regions were amplified from genomic DNA using the immunoSEQ Assay, a bias-controlled multiplex PCR. The source study handled its data this way. Within the assay, amplification of reference gene primers was used to estimate how many nucleated cells each sample contained. Sequence reads were collapsed and filtered to measure the absolute abundance of every unique TCRbeta CDR3 rearrangement. For each sample, productive Simpson clonality was calculated as the square root of Simpson's diversity index across productive rearrangements. TCRdb holds this immuneACCESS table with in-frame rearrangements only. Some clones are missing; in checked studies, unresolved V genes explain under half, and the rest has no known cause. Clone size and the V and J calls come from that table; the DNA yielded D and trimming. The sample table shows more than 100,000 clones, and roughly 88% are seen once. About 4.7% of the sample rests with the top ten.

The collaborating institutions used their own protocols to collect whole blood in K2EDTA tubes. For TCRbeta analysis, collaborators shipped samples as frozen whole blood, isolated PBMCs, or DNA extracted from either of those sample types. This specimen comes from a study of blood T cell repertoires in COVID-19 (dated by TCRdb to about 2020). General notes on the study: Collaborator samples came from the United States, Italy and Spain and covered acute and convalescent phases of COVID-19. The prospective study material was composed of cDNA or gDNA derived from T cells, B-cell-depleted T cells, or PBMCs. The dataset comprised deeply sampled blood TCRbeta repertoires from subjects exposed to, actively infected with, or recovered from COVID-19. The repertoires were released in a freely available public database meant as a resource for research on the immune response to SARS-CoV-2. Samples came from the ongoing ImmuneRACE study (first 160 participants) plus 1,254 subjects from 6 global collaborators. A de-identified subject ID, COVID-19 status, age in years and sex were almost always included in the sample metadata. Where available, HLA class I and class II types were taken from metadata supplied by the sample provider and were not determined by assay-based typing. General findings and caveats noted by the study authors: Clinical and demographic metadata were provided uncurated, with the amount varying by source and participant.

The specimen was peripheral blood. The source is a man aged 35-49 years with acute or convalescent COVID-19.

DNA sequence: TGTGCCAGCACCCCAGAGCCAGGTCCAGAGGAAAAACTGTTTTTT. It encodes CASTPEPGPEEKLFF. The receptor chain draws on TRBV6-5 and TRBJ1-4; no confident D gene assignment can be made. Taken from cysteine to phenylalanine, the CDR3 has 15 residues. The CDR3 DNA has 45 bases and is translated from base 1. Looking up the germline V gene yields CDR1 MNHEY and CDR2 SVGAGI. V is cut by 7 bases and J by 8 bases, and the space between the germline ends is 20 bases.